This T cell receptor (beta chain) was captured by sequencing in a study of T cell repertoires in cytomegalovirus infection. Whole-study findings and limits: CMV carriers with the relevant HLA were identified by cumulative public TCR beta family frequency.

TCRdb independently ran MiXCR on the reads; one entry per CDR3 protein. The sample comprises 900,000 to 950,000 distinct CDR3 sequences, 25% to 40% of which are singletons, and 13% rests with the top ten. There are 11 residues in the CDR3. V lost 8 bases and J lost 12, with 17 bases in between. Per germline, CDR1 SNHLY and CDR2 FYNNEI. This clonotype showed up just once. Its target is unknown. This sequence joins TRBV2 and TRBJ2-7, with a weak D call TRBD2 (5 bases). The sample in question was cultured CD8+ T cells from PBMCs, obtained from culture after CMV antigen stimulation. The receptor was derived from a human donor in good health (CMV status not recorded). Some clones in this sample may be carry-over from other donors' samples. CDR3 bases: TGTGCCAGCGTTACAGACTGGACTTCGTACTTC. This codes for CASVTDWTSYF.